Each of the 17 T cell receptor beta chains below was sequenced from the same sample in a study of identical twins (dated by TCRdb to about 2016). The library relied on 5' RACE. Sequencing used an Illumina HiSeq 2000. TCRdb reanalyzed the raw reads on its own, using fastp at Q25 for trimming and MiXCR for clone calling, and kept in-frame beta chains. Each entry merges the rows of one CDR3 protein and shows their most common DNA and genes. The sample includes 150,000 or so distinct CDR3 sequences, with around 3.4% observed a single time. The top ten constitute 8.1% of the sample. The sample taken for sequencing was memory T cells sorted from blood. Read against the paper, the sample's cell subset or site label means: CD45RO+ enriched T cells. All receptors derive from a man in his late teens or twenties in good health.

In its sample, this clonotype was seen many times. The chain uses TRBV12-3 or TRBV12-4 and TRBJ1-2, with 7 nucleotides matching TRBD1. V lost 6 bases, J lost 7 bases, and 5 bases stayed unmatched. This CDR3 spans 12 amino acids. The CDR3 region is CASSSGGGGYTF. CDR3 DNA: TGTGCCAGCAGCTCAGGGGGGGGTGGCTACACCTTC.

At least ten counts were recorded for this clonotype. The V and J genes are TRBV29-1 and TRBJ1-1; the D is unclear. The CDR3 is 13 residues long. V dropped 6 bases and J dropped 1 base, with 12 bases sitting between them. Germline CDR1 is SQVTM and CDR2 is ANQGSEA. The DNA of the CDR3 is TGCAGCGTGGCGGAGACATCGAACACTGAAGCTTTCTTT. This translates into CSVAETSNTEAFF.

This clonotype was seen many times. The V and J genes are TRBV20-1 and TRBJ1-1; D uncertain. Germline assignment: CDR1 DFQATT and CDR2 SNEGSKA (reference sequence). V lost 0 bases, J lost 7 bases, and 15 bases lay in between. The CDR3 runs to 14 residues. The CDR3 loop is CSARDPFGGIEAFF. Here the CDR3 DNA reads TGCAGTGCTAGAGACCCCTTCGGAGGGATTGAAGCTTTCTTT.

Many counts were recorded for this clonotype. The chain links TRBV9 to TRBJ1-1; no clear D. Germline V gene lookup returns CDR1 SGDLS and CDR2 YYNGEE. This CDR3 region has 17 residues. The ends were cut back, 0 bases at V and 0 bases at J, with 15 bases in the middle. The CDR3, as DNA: TGTGCCAGCAGCGTAGACCCCCTCGGCGGTATGAACACTGAAGCTTTCTTT. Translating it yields CASSVDPLGGMNTEAFF.

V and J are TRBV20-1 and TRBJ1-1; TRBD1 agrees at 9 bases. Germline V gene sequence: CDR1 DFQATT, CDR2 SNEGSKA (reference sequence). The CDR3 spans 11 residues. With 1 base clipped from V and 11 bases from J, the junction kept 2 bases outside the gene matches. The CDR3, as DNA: TGCAGTGCTAGAGGGGACAGGGATGCTTTCTTT. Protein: CSARGDRDAFF.

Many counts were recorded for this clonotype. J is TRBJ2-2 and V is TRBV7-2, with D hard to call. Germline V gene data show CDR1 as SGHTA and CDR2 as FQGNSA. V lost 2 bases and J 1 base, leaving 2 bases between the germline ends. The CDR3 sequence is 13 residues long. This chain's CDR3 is CASSLLNTGELFF. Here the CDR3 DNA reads TGTGCCAGCAGCTTATTGAACACCGGGGAGCTGTTTTTT.

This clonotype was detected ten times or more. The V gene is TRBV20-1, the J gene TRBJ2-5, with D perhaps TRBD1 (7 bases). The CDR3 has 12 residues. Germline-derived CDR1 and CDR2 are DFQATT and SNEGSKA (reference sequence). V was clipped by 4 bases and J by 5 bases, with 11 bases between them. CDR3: CSANSGGETQYF. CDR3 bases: TGCAGTGCTAACTCAGGGGGGGAGACCCAGTACTTC.

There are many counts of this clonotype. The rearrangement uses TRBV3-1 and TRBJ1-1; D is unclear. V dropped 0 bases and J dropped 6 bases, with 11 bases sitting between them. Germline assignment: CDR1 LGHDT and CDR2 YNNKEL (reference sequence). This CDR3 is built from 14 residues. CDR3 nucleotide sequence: TGTGCCAGCAGCCAAGATGGAAGTAGGGCTGAAGCTTTCTTT. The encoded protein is CASSQDGSRAEAFF.

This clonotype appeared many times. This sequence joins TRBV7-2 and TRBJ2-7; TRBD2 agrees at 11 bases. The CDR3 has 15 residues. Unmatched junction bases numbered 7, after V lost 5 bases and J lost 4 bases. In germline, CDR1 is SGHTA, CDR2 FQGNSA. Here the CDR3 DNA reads TGTGCCAGCAGCCCACCGGGGACTAGCGGTTACGAGCAGTACTTC. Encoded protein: CASSPPGTSGYEQYF.

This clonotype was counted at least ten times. The chain's CDR3 is CASSLLGTGRTEAFF. CDR3 sequence (DNA): TGTGCCAGTAGTCTCCTCGGGACAGGGCGGACTGAAGCTTTCTTT. The chain links TRBV19 to TRBJ1-1; 9 bases agree with TRBD1. Per the germline V gene, CDR1 is LNHDA and CDR2 is SQIVND (reference sequence). This CDR3 has 15 amino acids. V trimming: 5 bases; J trimming: 5 bases; junction bases outside the gene matches: 9.

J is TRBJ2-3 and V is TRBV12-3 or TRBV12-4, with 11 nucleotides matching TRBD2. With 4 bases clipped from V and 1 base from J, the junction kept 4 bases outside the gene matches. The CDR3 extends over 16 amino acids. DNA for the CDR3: TGTGCCAGCAGTTCGGGGACTAGCGGAGGCACAGATACGCAGTATTTT. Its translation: CASSSGTSGGTDTQYF.

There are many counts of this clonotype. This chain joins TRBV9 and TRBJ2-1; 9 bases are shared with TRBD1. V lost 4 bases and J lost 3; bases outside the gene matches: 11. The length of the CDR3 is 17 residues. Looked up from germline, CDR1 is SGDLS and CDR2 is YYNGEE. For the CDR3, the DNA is TGTGCCAGCAGCTTTAGTCCGGGACAGGGAATCTACAATGAGCAGTTCTTC. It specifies CASSFSPGQGIYNEQFF.

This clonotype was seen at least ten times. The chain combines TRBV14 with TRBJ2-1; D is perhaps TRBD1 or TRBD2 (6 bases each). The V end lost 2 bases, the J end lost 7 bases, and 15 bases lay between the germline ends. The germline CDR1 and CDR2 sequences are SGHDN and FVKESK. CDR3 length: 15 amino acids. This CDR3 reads CASSQMGAAGNEQFF. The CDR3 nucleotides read TGTGCCAGCAGCCAAATGGGGGCCGCGGGGAATGAGCAGTTCTTC. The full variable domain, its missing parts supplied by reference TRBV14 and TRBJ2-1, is EAGVTQFPSHSVIEKGQTVTLRCDPISGHDNLYWYRRVMGKEIKFLLHFVKESKQDESGMPNNRFLAERTGGTYSTLKVQPAELEDSGVYFCASSQMGAAGNEQFFGPGTRLTVL.

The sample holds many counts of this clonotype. The DNA of the CDR3 is TGTGCCAGCAGACACAGGAGGATGACGAACACCGGGGAGCTGTTTTTT. Its translation: CASRHRRMTNTGELFF. This chain links TRBV12-3 or TRBV12-4 with TRBJ2-2; D may match TRBD1 or TRBD2 (5 bases each). V gave up 6 bases and J gave up 0 bases, with 14 bases separating them. This CDR3 is 16 amino acids long.

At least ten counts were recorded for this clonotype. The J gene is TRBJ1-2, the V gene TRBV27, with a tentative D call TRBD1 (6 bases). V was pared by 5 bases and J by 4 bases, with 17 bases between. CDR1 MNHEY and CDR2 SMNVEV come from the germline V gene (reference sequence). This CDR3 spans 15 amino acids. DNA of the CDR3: TGTGCCAGCAGTCCGACCCCAGGGGTTGCCTATGGCTACACCTTC. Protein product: CASSPTPGVAYGYTF.

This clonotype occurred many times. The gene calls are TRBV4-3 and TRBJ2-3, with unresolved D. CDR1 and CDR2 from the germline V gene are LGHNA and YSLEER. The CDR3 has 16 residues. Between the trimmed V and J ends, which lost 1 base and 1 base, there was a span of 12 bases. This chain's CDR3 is CASSQAGPDGTDTQYF. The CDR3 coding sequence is TGCGCCAGCAGCCAAGCTGGACCGGACGGCACAGATACGCAGTATTTT.

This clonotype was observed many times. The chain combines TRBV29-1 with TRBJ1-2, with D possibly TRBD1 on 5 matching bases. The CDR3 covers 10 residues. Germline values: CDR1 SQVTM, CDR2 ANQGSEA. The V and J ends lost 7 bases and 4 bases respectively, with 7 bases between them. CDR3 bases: TGCAGCGACAGGACCTATGGCTACACCTTC. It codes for CSDRTYGYTF. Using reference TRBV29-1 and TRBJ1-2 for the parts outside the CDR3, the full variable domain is SAVISQKPSRDICQRGTSLTIQCQVDSQVTMMFWYRQQPGQSLTLIATANQGSEATYESGFVIDKFPISRPNLTFSTLTVSNMSPEDSSIYLCSDRTYGYTFGSGTRLTVV.